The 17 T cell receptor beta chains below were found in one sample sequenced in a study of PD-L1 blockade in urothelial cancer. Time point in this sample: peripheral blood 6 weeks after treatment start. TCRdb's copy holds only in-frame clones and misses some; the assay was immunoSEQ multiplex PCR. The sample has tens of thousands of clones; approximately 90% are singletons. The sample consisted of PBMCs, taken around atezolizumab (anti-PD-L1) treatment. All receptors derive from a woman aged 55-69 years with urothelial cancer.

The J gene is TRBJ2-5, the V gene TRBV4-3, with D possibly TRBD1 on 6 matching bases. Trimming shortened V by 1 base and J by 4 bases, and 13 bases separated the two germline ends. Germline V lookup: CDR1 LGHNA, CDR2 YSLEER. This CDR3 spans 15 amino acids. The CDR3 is CASSQAAGVGETQYF. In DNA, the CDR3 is TGCGCCAGCAGCCAAGCGGCAGGGGTGGGAGAGACCCAGTACTTC.

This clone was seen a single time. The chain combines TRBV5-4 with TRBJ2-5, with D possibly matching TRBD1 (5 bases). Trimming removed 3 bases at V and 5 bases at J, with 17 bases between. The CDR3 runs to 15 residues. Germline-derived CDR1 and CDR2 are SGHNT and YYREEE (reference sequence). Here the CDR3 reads CASSSQAPGVETQYF. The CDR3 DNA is TGTGCCAGCAGCTCACAGGCTCCCGGAGTGGAGACCCAGTACTTC.

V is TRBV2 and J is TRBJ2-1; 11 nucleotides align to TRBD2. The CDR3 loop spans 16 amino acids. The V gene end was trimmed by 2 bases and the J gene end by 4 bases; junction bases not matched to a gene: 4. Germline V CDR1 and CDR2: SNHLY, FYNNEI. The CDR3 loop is CASSELASGGYNEQFF. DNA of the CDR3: TGTGCCAGCAGTGAACTAGCTAGCGGGGGGTACAATGAGCAGTTCTTC. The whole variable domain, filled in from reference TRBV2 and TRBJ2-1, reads EPEVTQTPSHQVTQMGQEVILRCVPISNHLYFYWYRQILGQKVEFLVSFYNNEISEKSEIFDDQFSVERPDGSNFTLKIRSTKLEDSAMYFCASSELASGGYNEQFFGPGTRLTVL.

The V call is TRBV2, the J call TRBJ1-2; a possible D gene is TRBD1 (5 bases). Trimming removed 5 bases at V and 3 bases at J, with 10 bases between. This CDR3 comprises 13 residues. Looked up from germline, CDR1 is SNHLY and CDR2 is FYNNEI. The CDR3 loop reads CASSSDTDYGYTF. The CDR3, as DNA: TGTGCCAGCAGTTCGGACACGGACTATGGCTACACCTTC.

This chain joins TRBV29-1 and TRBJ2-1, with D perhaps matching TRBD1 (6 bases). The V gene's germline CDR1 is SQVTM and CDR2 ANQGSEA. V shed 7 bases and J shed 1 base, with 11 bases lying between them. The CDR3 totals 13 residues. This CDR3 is CSGRQVSYNEQFF. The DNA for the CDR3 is TGCAGCGGGAGACAGGTTTCCTACAATGAGCAGTTCTTC.

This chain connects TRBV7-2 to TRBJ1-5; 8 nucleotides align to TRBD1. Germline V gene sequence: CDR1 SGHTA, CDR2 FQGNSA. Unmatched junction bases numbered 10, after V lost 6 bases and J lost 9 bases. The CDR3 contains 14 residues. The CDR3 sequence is CASRRDRGWGPQHF. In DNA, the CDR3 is TGTGCCAGCAGACGAGACAGGGGCTGGGGGCCCCAGCATTTT.

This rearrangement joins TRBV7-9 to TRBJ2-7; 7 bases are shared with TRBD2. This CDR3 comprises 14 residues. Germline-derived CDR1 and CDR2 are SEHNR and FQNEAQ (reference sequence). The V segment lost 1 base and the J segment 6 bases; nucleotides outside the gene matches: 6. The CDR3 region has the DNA TGTGCCAGCAGCTTAGGAGGCGGGAGCGGCGAGCAGTACTTC. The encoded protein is CASSLGGGSGEQYF. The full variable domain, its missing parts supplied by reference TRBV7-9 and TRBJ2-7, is DTGVSQNPRHKITKRGQNVTFRCDPISEHNRLYWYRQTLGQGPEFLTYFQNEAQLEKSRLLSDRFSAERPKGSFSTLEIQRTEQGDSAMYLCASSLGGGSGEQYFGPGTRLTVT.

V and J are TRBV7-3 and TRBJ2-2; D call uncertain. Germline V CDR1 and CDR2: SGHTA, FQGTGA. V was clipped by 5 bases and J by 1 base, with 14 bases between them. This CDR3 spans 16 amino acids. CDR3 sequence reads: CASSRSVTLNTGELFF. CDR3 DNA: TGTGCCAGCAGCAGAAGCGTCACTTTGAACACCGGGGAGCTGTTTTTT.

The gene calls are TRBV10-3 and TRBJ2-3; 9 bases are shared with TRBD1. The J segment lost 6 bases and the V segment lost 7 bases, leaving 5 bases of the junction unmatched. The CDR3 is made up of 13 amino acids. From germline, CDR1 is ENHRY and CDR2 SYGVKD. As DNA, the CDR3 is TGTGCCATCACGACAGGGGGTTTGGATACGCAGTATTTT. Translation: CAITTGGLDTQYF.

CDR3 sequence: CASSRRDSRGTQYF. The DNA for the CDR3 is TGTGCCAGCAGCCGTAGGGACTCGCGGGGGACCCAGTACTTC. The chain has TRBV7-9 and TRBJ2-5, with D possibly being TRBD2 (6 bases). Germline-derived CDR1 and CDR2 are SEHNR and FQNEAQ (reference sequence). V lost 5 bases to trimming and J lost 7 bases, with 17 bases between them. The CDR3 has 14 amino acids.

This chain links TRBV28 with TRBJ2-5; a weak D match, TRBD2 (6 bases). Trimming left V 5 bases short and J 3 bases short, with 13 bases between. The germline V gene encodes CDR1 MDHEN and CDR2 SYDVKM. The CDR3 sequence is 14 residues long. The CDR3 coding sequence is TGTGCCAGCAGTATCCGTAGCGGCGAAGAGACCCAGTACTTC. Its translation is CASSIRSGEETQYF.

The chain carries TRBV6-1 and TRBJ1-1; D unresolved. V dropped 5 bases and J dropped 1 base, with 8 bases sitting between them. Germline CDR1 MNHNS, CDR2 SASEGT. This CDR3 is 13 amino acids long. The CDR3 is CASSLGRNTEAFF. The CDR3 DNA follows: TGTGCCAGCAGTCTGGGCAGGAACACTGAAGCTTTCTTT.

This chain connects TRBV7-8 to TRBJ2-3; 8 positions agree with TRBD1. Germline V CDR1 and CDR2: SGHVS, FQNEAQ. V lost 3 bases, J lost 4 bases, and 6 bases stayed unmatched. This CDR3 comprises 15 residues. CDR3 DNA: TGTGCCAGCAGCTTCGCTGGACAGGGTGCAGATACGCAGTATTTT. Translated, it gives CASSFAGQGADTQYF.

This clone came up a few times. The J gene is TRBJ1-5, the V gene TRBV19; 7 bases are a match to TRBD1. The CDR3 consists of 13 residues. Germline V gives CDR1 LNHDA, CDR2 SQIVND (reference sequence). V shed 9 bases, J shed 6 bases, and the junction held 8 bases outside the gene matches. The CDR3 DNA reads TGTGCCAGCTCGAGGGACAGCCTTCAGCCCCAGCATTTT. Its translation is CASSRDSLQPQHF.

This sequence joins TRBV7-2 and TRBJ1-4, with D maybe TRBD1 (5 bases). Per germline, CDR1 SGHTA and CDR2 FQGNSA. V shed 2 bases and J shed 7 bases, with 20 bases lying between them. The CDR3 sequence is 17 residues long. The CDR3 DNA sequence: TGTGCCAGCAGCTTAATTCCCCCTGGACATGCGCGTGAAAAACTGTTTTTT. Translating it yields CASSLIPPGHAREKLFF.

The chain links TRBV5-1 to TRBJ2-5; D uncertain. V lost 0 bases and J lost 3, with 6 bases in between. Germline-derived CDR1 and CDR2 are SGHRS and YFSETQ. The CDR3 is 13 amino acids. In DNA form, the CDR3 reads TGCGCCAGCAGCTTGGGGCAGAAAGAGACCCAGTACTTC. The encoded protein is CASSLGQKETQYF. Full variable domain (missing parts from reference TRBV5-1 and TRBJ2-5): KAGVTQTPRYLIKTRGQQVTLSCSPISGHRSVSWYQQTPGQGLQFLFEYFSETQRNKGNFPGRFSGRQFSNSRSEMNVSTLELGDSALYLCASSLGQKETQYFGPGTRLLVL.

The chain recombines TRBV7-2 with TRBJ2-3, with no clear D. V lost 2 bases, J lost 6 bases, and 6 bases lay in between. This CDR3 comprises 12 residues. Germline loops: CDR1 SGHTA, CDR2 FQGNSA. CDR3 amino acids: CASSLMQDTQYF. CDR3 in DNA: TGTGCCAGCAGCTTAATGCAGGATACGCAGTATTTT.